The present TCR beta chain was sequenced within a study of blood T cells in healthy people across ages (dated by TCRdb to the mid-2010s). Some background on the complete study: In model experiments, roughly one uniquely barcoded TCR beta cDNA molecule per two T cells was captured by template switching. Age-related changes in TCR beta repertoire diversity were measured in the study by deep sequencing normalized with unique cDNA molecular identifiers. The donors were divided into four age groups: young (average approximately 16 years), middle-aged (about 39), aged (about 60) and long-lived (about 79). To avoid experimental bias, donors of different ages were spread randomly across the sequencing lanes. Using the same blood draw, the study looked at two additional independent replicas of 1 million unique cDNA reads for two donors, one aged 18 to 30 and the other aged 80 or older. What the research found in general, with its limitations: Because profiling used bulk unsorted PBMCs, naive and antigen-experienced compartments could not be compared conclusively. The percentage of naive T cells measured by flow cytometry correlated strongly with observed TCR beta diversity. As age increased, observed TCR beta diversity per million T cells dropped in a roughly linear way, and a significant reduction was already evident by age roughly 40. Compared with the aged group, more naive CD4+ T cells, fewer expanded clones and increased TCR diversity were shown by the long-lived group, suggesting age selection. Because donor CMV infection status was unknown, age-related changes in expanded clonotypes were potentially confounded. Total diversity estimates from one million sequenced T cells were considered lower bounds and underestimates.

Per the germline V gene, MNHEY is the CDR1 and SVGAGI is the CDR2. V was cut back by 0 bases and J by 2 bases, leaving a gap of 11 bases between them. There are 16 amino acids in the CDR3, from cysteine to phenylalanine inclusive. Of the read, only the CDR3 DNA is kept; its 48 bases are in frame from base 1. Points on this clonotype: This receptor's antigen is unknown. Base qualities are not provided; no much larger clone lies one nucleotide away.

The library was built by means of 5' RACE. Reads for this sample came from an Illumina HiSeq 2500. A second 7 to 11 cycle PCR used a sample-barcoded 5' primer and a J-beta primer mix. Each TCR beta cDNA molecule received a unique molecular identifier from a template-switch 5' adaptor carrying 12 random nucleotides. Each sample yielded at least 2.5 million CDR3-containing paired-end reads. First-strand cDNA synthesis was performed from all RNA using the Mint cDNA synthesis kit, with priming by a TRBC-specific oligonucleotide. After uracil-DNA glycosylase treatment, a first 18-cycle PCR used universal primers M1SS and BC2_uni_R on all cDNA. On the authors' methods: Each sample was normalized by randomly selecting 1 million high-quality reads, each carrying a distinct molecular identifier. Reads sharing molecular identifiers were discarded rather than binned into consensus sequences. MiTCR, run with a Q25 quality threshold and the strictest error-elimination algorithm, handled CDR3 identification, clonotype clustering and error correction. Lower-bound total TCR beta diversity was estimated with a nonparametric unseen species model using Euler transformation. Clones were called with MiXCR by TCRdb after fastp trimmed the public reads at Q25, and only in-frame beta chains were retained. Identical CDR3 proteins give one entry, which carries the most common genes and DNA. The V and J calls were not made by the authors but by TCRdb's processing. For this sample there are over 950,000 distinct CDR3 sequences; 35% to 40% appear just once. Approximately 14% of the sample rests with the top ten.

The donors were under 40 Caucasian individuals from Russia, aged 6 to 90 years, who were systemically healthy. Each donor gave about 9.7 milliliters of peripheral blood, drawn into EDTA-treated Vacutainer tubes. PBMCs were isolated by Ficoll-Paque density-gradient centrifugation, with at least 7 million obtained per sample. Trizol reagent was used to extract total RNA from PBMCs, with at least 5 micrograms per sample. Naive CD45RAhigh/CD27high T cell percentages were measured by flow cytometry on a PBMC aliquot from every donor. This TCR derives from a man aged 18 to 35 in good health. Sequenced: blood. This chain is built from TRBV6-5 and TRBJ1-3, with the D gene not clear enough to name. The CDR3 region has the sequence CASSYSGREPGNTIYF. The sequence in DNA is TGTGCCAGCAGTTACTCGGGCAGAGAGCCTGGAAACACCATATATTTT.